Reported below is one T cell receptor beta chain. The target antigen is unknown. The CDR3 is 14 residues long. Germline CDR1 and CDR2: DFQATT and SNEGSKA (reference sequence). Trimming removed 4 bases at V and 5 bases at J, with 14 bases between. HTBI primers from iRepertoire and Arm-PCR of CDR3 regions yielded the TCR beta libraries. As processed by the authors: Among the samples, roughly 61 TRBV and more than twelve TRBJ segments were identified. TCRdb recomputed calls from the multiplex PCR reads with MiXCR, one row per CDR3 protein. The V and J calls and clone size are TCRdb's, not the authors'. The sample has roughly 700,000 distinct CDR3 sequences; 25% to 35% are singletons. This entry is derived from a study of regulatory T cells in long-lasting Graves disease. Overall study results and limits: Sampling was limited to peripheral blood rather than thyroid tissue. Only a small sample size was used, which may have cut accuracy.

Indicated time point: persistent/refractory GD, antithyroid drugs over 5 years with positive TRAb. Extracted PBMC RNA gave rise to the TCR library. In each case, Graves' disease was diagnosed per American Thyroid Association guidelines. The sequence was collected from a female donor with Graves disease. The sequencing here drew on peripheral blood mononuclear cells (PBMCs), taken when the disease was refractory, from a patient treated with antithyroid drugs. The V gene is TRBV20-1, the J gene TRBJ2-2; tentatively, D is TRBD1 (5 bases). The chain's CDR3 is CSATDRLGTGELFF. Here the CDR3 DNA reads TGCAGTGCTACCGACAGATTGGGAACCGGGGAGCTGTTTTTT.